Listed below are T cell receptor beta chains from one sample, sequenced in a study of beta chain features in type 1 diabetes. Here immunoSEQ multiplex PCR was the method, and the copy in TCRdb shows in-frame clones only, minus some. The sample includes about 650,000 clones, around an eighth seen only once; the top ten take more than 0.1%. Material: naive CD4+ T cells from blood. These receptors all come from a man in his thirties or forties with type 1 diabetes. The CDR3 runs from the conserved cysteine through the conserved F or W. The order of the fields is J gene, V gene, D gene, clone size, CDR3 DNA, CDR3 protein. The D gene is left open where the match is weak. Not every row has a clone size; where given, it reads once, few, many or a size class.

TRBJ2-1	TRBV2	-	-	TGTGCCAGCAGCGACAGATACAATGAGCAGTTCTTC	CASSDRYNEQFF
TRBJ2-3	TRBV29-1	-	-	TGCAGCGGCACTGCGTGGGACGGACGGGATACGCAGTATTTT	CSGTAWDGRDTQYF
TRBJ1-2	TRBV6-5	-	-	TGTGCCAGCAGTTCGGGACTACTAGTCGGCTATGGCTACACCTTC	CASSSGLLVGYGYTF
TRBJ2-1	TRBV15	-	-	TGTGCCACCAGCAGGGTCTCAAGCTCCTACAATGAGCAGTTCTTC	CATSRVSSSYNEQFF
TRBJ2-7	TRBV29-1	-	few	TGCAGCGTTGCCCCCCAAGGTCACGAGCAGTACTTC	CSVAPQGHEQYF
TRBJ2-3	TRBV28	TRBD1	few	TGTGCCAGCAGTTCGGGACAGGGTGCGACAGATACGCAGTATTTT	CASSSGQGATDTQYF
TRBJ1-1	TRBV10-3	-	-	TGTGCCATCAGTGAGGGACACTCGAACACTGAAGCTTTCTTT	CAISEGHSNTEAFF
TRBJ2-5	TRBV4-1	-	-	TGCGCCAGCAGCCGAACCCTTGGGGAGACCCAGTACTTC	CASSRTLGETQYF
TRBJ1-3	TRBV28	-	few	TGTGCCAGCAGTTCCCTGTATAACACCATATATTTT	CASSSLYNTIYF
TRBJ1-4	TRBV11-2	-	few	TGTGCCAGCAGGATGGCACTGTCGGGCGAAAAACTGTTTTTT	CASRMALSGEKLFF
TRBJ1-6	TRBV25-1	TRBD1	few	TGTGCCAGCAGTGTGGGACAGTATAATTCACCCCTCCACTTT	CASSVGQYNSPLHF
TRBJ2-3	TRBV19	-	-	TGTGCCAGTAGTATTCGGGCTAGCACAGATACGCAGTATTTT	CASSIRASTDTQYF
TRBJ2-2	TRBV11-3	TRBD1	-	TGTGCCAGCAGCCCGGGACAGGGGAACACCGGGGAGCTGTTTTTT	CASSPGQGNTGELFF
TRBJ2-7	TRBV2	-	few	TGTGCCAGCAGTGGTCAGACCTACGAGCAGTACTTC	CASSGQTYEQYF
TRBJ2-7	TRBV20-1	-	-	TGCAGTGCTAGAGGTTTGGAGGGTCTGTACTTC	CSARGLEGLYF
TRBJ2-3	TRBV19	TRBD1	-	TGTGCCAGTAGTATAGCGTATGACAGGGTGAGCACAGATACGCAGTATTTT	CASSIAYDRVSTDTQYF
TRBJ2-1	TRBV11-2	TRBD2	-	TGTGCCAGCAGCTTAGAACCGGGACTAGCGGGGGCCAGATACAATGAGCAGTTCTTC	CASSLEPGLAGARYNEQFF